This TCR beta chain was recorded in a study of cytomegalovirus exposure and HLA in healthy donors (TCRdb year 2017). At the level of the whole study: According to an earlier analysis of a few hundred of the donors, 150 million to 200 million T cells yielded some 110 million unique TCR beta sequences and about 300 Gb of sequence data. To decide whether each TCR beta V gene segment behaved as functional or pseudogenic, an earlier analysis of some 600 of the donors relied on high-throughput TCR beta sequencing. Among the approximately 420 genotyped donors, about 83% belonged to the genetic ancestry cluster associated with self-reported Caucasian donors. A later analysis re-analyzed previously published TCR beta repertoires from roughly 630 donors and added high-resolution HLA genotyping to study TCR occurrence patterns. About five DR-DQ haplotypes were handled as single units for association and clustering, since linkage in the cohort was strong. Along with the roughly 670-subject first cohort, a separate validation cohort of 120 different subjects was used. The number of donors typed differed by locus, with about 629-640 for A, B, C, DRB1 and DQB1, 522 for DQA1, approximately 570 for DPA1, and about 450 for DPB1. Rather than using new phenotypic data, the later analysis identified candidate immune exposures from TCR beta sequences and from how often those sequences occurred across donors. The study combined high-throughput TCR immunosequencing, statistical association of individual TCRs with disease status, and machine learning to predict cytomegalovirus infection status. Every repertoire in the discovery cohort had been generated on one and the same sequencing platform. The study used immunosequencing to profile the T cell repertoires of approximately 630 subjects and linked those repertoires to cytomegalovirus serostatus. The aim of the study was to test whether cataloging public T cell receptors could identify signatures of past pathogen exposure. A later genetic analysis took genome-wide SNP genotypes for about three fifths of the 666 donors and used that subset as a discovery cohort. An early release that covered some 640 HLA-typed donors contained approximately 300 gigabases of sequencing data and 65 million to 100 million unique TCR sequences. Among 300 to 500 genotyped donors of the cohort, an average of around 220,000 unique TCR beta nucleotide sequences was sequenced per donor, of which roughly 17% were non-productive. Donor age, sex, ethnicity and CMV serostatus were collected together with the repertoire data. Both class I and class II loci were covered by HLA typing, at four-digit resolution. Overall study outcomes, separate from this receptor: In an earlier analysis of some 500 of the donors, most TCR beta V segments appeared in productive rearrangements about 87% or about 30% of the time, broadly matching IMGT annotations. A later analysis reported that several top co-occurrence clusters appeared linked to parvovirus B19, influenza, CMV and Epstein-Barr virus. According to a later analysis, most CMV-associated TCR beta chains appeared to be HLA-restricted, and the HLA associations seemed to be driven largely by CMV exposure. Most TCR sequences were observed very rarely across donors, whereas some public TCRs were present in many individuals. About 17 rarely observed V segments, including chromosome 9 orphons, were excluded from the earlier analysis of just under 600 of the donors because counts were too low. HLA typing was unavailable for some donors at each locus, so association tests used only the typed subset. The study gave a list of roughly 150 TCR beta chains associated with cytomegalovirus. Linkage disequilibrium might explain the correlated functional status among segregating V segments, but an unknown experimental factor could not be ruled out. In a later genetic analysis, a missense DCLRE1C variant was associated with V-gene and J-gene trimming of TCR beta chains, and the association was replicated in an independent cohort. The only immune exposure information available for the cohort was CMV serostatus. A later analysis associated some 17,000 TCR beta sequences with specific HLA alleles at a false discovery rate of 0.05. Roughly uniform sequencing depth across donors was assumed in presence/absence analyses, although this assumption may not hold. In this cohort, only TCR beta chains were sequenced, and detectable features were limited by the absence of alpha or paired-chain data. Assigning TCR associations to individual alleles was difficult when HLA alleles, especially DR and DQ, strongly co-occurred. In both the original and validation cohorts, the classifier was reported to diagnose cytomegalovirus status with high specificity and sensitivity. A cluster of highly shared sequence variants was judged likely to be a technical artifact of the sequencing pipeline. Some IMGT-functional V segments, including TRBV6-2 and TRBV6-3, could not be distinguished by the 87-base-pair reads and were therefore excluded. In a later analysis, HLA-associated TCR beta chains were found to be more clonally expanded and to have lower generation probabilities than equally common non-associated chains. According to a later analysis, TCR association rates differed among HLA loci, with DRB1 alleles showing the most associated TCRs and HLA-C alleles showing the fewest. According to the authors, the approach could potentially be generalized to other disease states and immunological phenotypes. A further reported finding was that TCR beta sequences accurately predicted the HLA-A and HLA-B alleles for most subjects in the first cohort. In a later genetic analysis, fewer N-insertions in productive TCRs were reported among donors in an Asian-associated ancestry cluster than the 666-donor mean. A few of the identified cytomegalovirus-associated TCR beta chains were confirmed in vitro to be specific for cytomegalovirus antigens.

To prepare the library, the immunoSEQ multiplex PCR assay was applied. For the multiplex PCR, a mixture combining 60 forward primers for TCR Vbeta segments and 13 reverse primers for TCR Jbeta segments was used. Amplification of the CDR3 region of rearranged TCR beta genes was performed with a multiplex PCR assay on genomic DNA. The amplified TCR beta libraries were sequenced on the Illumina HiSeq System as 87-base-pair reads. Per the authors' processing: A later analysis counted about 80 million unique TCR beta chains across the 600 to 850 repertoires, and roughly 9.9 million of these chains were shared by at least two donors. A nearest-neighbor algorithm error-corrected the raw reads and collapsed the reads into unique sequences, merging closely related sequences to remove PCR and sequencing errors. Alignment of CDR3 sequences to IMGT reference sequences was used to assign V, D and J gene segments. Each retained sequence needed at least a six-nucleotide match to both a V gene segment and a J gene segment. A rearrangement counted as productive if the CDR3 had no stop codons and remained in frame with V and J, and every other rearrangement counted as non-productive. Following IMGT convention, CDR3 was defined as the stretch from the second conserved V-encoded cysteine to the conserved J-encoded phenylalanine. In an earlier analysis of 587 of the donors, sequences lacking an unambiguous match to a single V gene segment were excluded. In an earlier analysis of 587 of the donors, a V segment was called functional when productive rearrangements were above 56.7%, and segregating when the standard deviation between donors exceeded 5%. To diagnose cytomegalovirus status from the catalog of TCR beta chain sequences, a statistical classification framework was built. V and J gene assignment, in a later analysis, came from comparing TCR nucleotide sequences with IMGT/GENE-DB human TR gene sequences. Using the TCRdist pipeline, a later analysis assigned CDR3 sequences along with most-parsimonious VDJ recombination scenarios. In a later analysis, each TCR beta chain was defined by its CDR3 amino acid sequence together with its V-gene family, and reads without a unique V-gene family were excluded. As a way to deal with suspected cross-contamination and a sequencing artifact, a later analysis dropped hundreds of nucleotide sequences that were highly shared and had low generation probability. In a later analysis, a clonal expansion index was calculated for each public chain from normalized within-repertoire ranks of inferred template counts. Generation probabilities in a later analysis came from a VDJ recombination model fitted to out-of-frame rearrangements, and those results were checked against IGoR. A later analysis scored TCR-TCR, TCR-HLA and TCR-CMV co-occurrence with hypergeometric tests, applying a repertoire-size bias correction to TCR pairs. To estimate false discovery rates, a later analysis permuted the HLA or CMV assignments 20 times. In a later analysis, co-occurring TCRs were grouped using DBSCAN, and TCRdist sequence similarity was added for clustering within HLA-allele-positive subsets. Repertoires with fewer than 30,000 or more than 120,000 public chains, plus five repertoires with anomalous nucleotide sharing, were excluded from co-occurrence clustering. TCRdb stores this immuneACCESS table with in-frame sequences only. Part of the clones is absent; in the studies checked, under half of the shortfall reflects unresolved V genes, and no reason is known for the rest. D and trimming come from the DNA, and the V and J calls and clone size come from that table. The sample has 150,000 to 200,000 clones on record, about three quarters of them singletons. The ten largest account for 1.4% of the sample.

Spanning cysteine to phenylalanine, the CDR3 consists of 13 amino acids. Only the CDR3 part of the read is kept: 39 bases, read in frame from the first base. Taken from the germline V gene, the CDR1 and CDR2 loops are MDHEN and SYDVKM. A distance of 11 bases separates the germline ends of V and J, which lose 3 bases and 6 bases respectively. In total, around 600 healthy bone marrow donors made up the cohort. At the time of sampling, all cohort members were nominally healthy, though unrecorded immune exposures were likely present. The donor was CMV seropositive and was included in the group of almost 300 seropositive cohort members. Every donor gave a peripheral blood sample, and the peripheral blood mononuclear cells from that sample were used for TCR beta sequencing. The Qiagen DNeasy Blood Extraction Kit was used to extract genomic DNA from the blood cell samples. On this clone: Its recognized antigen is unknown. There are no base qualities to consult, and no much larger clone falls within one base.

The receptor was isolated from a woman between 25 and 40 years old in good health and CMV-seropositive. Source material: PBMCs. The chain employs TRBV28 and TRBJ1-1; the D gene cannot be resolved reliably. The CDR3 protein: CASSFSWAAEAFF. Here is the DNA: TGTGCCAGCAGTTTCTCGTGGGCCGCTGAAGCTTTCTTT. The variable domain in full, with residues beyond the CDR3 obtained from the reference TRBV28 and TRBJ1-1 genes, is DVKVTQSSRYLVKRTGEKVFLECVQDMDHENMFWYRQDPGLGLRLIYFSYDVKMKEKGDIPEGYSVSREKKERFSLILESASTNQTSMYLCASSFSWAAEAFFGQGTRLTVV.